The present T cell receptor (beta chain) was sequenced within a study of cytomegalovirus exposure and HLA in healthy donors. The study ran its PCR with 60 Vbeta and 13 Jbeta primers. Profiling relied on immunoSEQ multiplex PCR, and the TCRdb table lists in-frame clones only, not all of them. This sample has around 110,000 clones, with about 76% found just once. Germline CDR1 and CDR2: GTSNPN and SVGIG (reference sequence). The CDR3 has 15 amino acids. V trimming: 2 bases; J trimming: 9 bases; junction bases outside the gene matches: 13. V and J are TRBV30 and TRBJ2-5; TRBD1 aligns across 9 bases. This receptor was obtained from a young woman in good health and CMV-seronegative. Sequenced material: PBMCs. This chain's CDR3 is CAWSSPGQGSGAQYF. As DNA, the CDR3 is TGTGCCTGGAGTTCTCCGGGACAGGGAAGTGGGGCCCAGTACTTC.